This passage covers 32 T cell receptor beta chains from one sample sequenced in a study of shared clonotypes between healthy human individuals. Some clones are missing from TCRdb's copy, which holds only in-frame ones; the method was immunoSEQ multiplex PCR. The sample lists 2 million to 2.5 million clones; approximately 94% were seen once. The sequenced sample consisted of naive CD4+ T cells sorted from blood. Subset noted: CD45RA+ positively selected. These receptors came from a man younger than 35 in good health.

The J gene is TRBJ1-1, the V gene TRBV5-4; D not certain. Germline CDR1 is SGHNT and CDR2 is YYREEE (reference sequence). This CDR3 spans 14 amino acids. Trimming shortened V by 0 bases and J by 3 bases, and 9 bases separated the two germline ends. CDR3 nucleotides: TGTGCCAGCAGCTTGGAGGTTAGACACACTGAAGCTTTCTTT. Translating it yields CASSLEVRHTEAFF.

The chain links TRBV5-1 to TRBJ1-1; no definite D call. Trimming took off 0 bases at V and 4 bases at J, with 10 bases between the two ends. CDR3 length: 14 residues. From germline, CDR1 is SGHRS and CDR2 YFSETQ. The CDR3: CASSLDIPGTEAFF. The CDR3 coding sequence is TGCGCCAGCAGCTTGGACATACCAGGCACTGAAGCTTTCTTT.

The chain employs TRBV2 and TRBJ2-7, with D hard to call. The germline gives CDR1 SNHLY, CDR2 FYNNEI. This CDR3 is built from 12 residues. Between the trimmed V and J ends, which lost 7 bases and 5 bases, there was a span of 12 bases. The CDR3: CASNRRSDEQYF. CDR3 DNA: TGTGCCAGCAACCGAAGGAGTGACGAGCAGTACTTC.

This rearrangement joins TRBV11-2 to TRBJ2-2; perhaps D is TRBD1 or TRBD2 (5 bases each). Trimming pared 3 bases from V and 8 bases from J, leaving 13 bases between. Germline CDR1 and CDR2: SGHAT and FQNNGV. The CDR3 contains 14 residues. The CDR3: CASSLGVVSGELFF. CDR3 coding DNA: TGTGCCAGCAGCTTGGGGGTTGTGTCAGGGGAGCTGTTTTTT.

V gene TRBV12-5 combines with J gene TRBJ2-7, with D possibly TRBD1 on 6 matching bases. CDR3 length: 13 amino acids. Germline V gene sequence: CDR1 LGHNT, CDR2 FRNRAP. V lost 5 bases, J lost 3 bases, and 11 bases lay in between. The CDR3 DNA reads TGTGCTAGTGGTCCCGGACAGAGCTACGAGCAGTACTTC. Translating gives CASGPGQSYEQYF.

The genes are TRBV10-3 and TRBJ2-7; 12 bases are shared with TRBD1. Germline V gene lookup returns CDR1 ENHRY and CDR2 SYGVKD. The CDR3 runs 15 residues. J gave up 1 base and V 6 bases, and 4 bases lay outside the gene matches. The CDR3 DNA reads as TGTGCCATCAGAGGGACAGGGGGCAAGTCCTACGAGCAGTACTTC. Residues: CAIRGTGGKSYEQYF.

J is TRBJ2-2 and V is TRBV4-2; 10 nucleotides align to TRBD2. CDR3 length: 19 amino acids. The V gene's germline CDR1 is LGHNA and CDR2 YNFKEQ. V was clipped by 0 bases and J by 4 bases; unmatched bases: 11. In DNA, the CDR3 is TGTGCCAGCAGCCAAGAAGAGTCGGTGAGCGGGGGGGCCACCGGGGAGCTGTTTTTT. Its translation: CASSQEESVSGGATGELFF.

The chain recombines TRBV27 with TRBJ1-6; D unclear. Germline V lookup: CDR1 MNHEY, CDR2 SMNVEV (reference sequence). This CDR3 contains 14 residues. The V end was cut by 7 bases, the J end by 5 bases, with 12 bases between. The CDR3 spells CASNPRVNNSPLHF. The CDR3 DNA reads TGTGCCAGCAACCCGCGGGTTAATAATTCACCCCTCCACTTT.

As regards this clone: One end of the junction fails to match germline, which may point to a read error. The rearrangement links TRBV4-3 to TRBJ2-1; D is possibly TRBD2 (5 bases). The CDR3 totals 13 residues. Per the germline V gene, CDR1 is LGHNA and CDR2 is YSLEER. The CDR3 region is CASNQIGSNEQFF. The DNA for the CDR3 is TGCGCCAGCAACCAAATTGGGAGCAATGAGCAGTTCTTC.

The V call is TRBV6-5, the J call TRBJ1-6; no firm D call. The CDR3 runs to 14 residues. The germline V gene encodes CDR1 MNHEY and CDR2 SVGAGI. The V end lost 0 bases, the J end lost 7 bases, and 7 bases lay between the germline ends. CDR3 protein: CASSYSNWNSPLHF. CDR3 DNA: TGTGCCAGCAGTTACTCGAACTGGAATTCACCCCTCCACTTT.

The V and J genes are TRBV6-1 and TRBJ2-7; the match to TRBD1 covers 10 bases. The length of the CDR3 is 16 residues. Losses at the gene ends were 2 bases for V and 1 base for J; bases not matched to a gene: 5. Germline loops: CDR1 MNHNS, CDR2 SASEGT. The CDR3 nucleotides read TGTGCCAGCAGTGAACAGGGACAGGGGTGGTCCTACGAGCAGTACTTC. Amino acid sequence: CASSEQGQGWSYEQYF.

The V and J genes are TRBV6-1 and TRBJ1-3; possibly TRBD1 for D (5 bases). V shed 6 bases and J shed 0 bases, with 9 bases lying between them. Per the germline V gene, CDR1 is MNHNS and CDR2 is SASEGT. The CDR3 is 14 amino acids. This CDR3 is CASSAQVSGNTIYF. The CDR3 DNA follows: TGTGCCAGCAGCGCACAGGTCTCTGGAAACACCATATATTTT.

The chain carries TRBV7-2 and TRBJ2-7; a possible D gene is TRBD2 (6 bases). This CDR3 spans 14 amino acids. Germline CDR1 SGHTA, CDR2 FQGNSA. Trimming took off 3 bases at V and 0 bases at J, with 9 bases between the two ends. CDR3 in DNA: TGTGCCAGCAGCTTTGCGGGGACCTCCTACGAGCAGTACTTC. This sequence encodes CASSFAGTSYEQYF.

The chain recombines TRBV15 with TRBJ1-1, with a possible D match to TRBD1 (5 bases). The CDR3 runs 14 residues. Trimming stripped 8 bases from V and 1 base from J, with 14 bases between. Germline V gene data show CDR1 as LNHNV and CDR2 as YYDKDF (reference sequence). CDR3 residues: CATYRTTANTEAFF. The CDR3, as DNA: TGTGCCACCTACCGAACGACAGCGAACACTGAAGCTTTCTTT.

This rearrangement joins TRBV5-6 to TRBJ2-1, with 7 bases matching TRBD2. The junction had 9 bases not matched to a gene; V was cut back by 4 bases and J by 2 bases. The germline gives CDR1 SGHDT, CDR2 YYEEEE. CDR3 size: 16 residues. CDR3: CASSGSLAGAYNEQFF. The CDR3 coding sequence is TGTGCCAGCAGCGGATCCCTGGCGGGGGCCTACAATGAGCAGTTCTTC.

This chain links TRBV12-5 with TRBJ2-7, with D perhaps matching TRBD2 (6 bases). This CDR3 has 15 amino acids. Deletions cut 4 bases from V and 4 bases from J, with 17 bases between. CDR1 and CDR2 (germline): LGHNT, FRNRAP. CDR3 protein: CASGSGYGSTYEQYF. CDR3 sequence (DNA): TGTGCTAGTGGTTCCGGGTACGGGAGTACTTACGAGCAGTACTTC.

This chain uses TRBV9 with TRBJ2-2; D possibly corresponds to TRBD2 (5 bases). The CDR3 has 14 residues. Trimming took off 3 bases at V and 3 bases at J, with 9 bases between the two ends. Germline V gene lookup returns CDR1 SGDLS and CDR2 YYNGEE. The DNA of the CDR3 is TGTGCCAGCAGCGAATTGAGGGACACCGGGGAGCTGTTTTTT. This gives the protein CASSELRDTGELFF.

With respect to this clone: A read error may account for a junction end that differs from germline. The V call is TRBV18, the J call TRBJ1-2; unclear D gene. Germline V CDR1 and CDR2: KGHSH, LQKENI. The CDR3 has 15 amino acids. The CDR3 spells CASSPDPRANNGYTF. The CDR3 coding sequence is TGTGCCAGCTCACCCGACCCCCGGGCTAACAATGGCTACACCTTC.

This sequence joins TRBV28 and TRBJ1-2; maybe TRBD1 (5 bases). Germline-derived CDR1 and CDR2 are MDHEN and SYDVKM. Deletions cut 1 base from V and 4 bases from J, with 7 bases between. The CDR3 totals 13 residues. The CDR3 coding sequence is TGTGCCAGCAGTTTATACAGGTCCTATGGCTACACCTTC. The encoded protein is CASSLYRSYGYTF.

The rearrangement joins TRBV6-1 to TRBJ2-1; D may be TRBD2 (6 bases). CDR3 size: 16 residues. The V gene lost 0 bases and the J gene lost 7 bases, with 16 bases spanning the gap. Germline CDR1 is MNHNS and CDR2 is SASEGT. In DNA, the CDR3 is TGTGCCAGCAGTGAAGCGCTGCTCTTCGGGGGAAATGAGCAGTTCTTC. It translates to CASSEALLFGGNEQFF.

The chain is built from TRBV7-9 and TRBJ2-3, with 12 bases aligning to TRBD2. The trim removed 3 bases at V and 3 bases at J, leaving 13 bases unmatched. CDR1 is SEHNR and CDR2 is FQNEAQ in the germline V gene (reference sequence). The CDR3 is 19 residues long. The DNA for the CDR3 is TGTGCCAGCAGCTTTGACTTGACTAGCGGGAGTGGGAGAACAGATACGCAGTATTTT. It specifies CASSFDLTSGSGRTDTQYF.

The chain couples TRBV7-2 to TRBJ2-5, with a weak D call TRBD1 (5 bases). Trimming cost V 0 bases and J 2 bases, with 13 bases left between them. Looked up from germline, CDR1 is SGHTA and CDR2 is FQGNSA. CDR3 length: 16 amino acids. CDR3 coding DNA: TGTGCCAGCAGCTTAGCCTCAGTCCCAGGGCAAGAGACCCAGTACTTC. It encodes CASSLASVPGQETQYF. The full variable domain, its missing parts supplied by reference TRBV7-2 and TRBJ2-5, is GAGVSQSPSNKVTEKGKDVELRCDPISGHTALYWYRQSLGQGLEFLIYFQGNSAPDKSGLPSDRFSAERTGGSVSTLTIQRTQQEDSAVYLCASSLASVPGQETQYFGPGTRLLVL.

J is TRBJ1-1 and V is TRBV18; the D gene is possibly TRBD1 (5 bases). Germline values: CDR1 KGHSH, CDR2 LQKENI. V lost 8 bases to trimming and J lost 1 base, with 11 bases between them. This CDR3 region has 13 residues. CDR3 in DNA: TGTGCCAGCCAAGGGGTAGGGAACACTGAAGCTTTCTTT. This gives the protein CASQGVGNTEAFF.

On this clone itself: Other nucleotide sequences from this sample produce the same CDR3. The chain recombines TRBV10-1 with TRBJ1-1, with D unresolved. Trimming shortened V by 0 bases and J by 0 bases, and 8 bases separated the two germline ends. The germline V gene encodes CDR1 WNHNN and CDR2 SYGVQD (reference sequence). The CDR3 is made up of 15 amino acids. The DNA of the CDR3 is TGCGCCAGCAGTGAGTCTGGACGGATGAACACTGAAGCTTTCTTT. It is translated as CASSESGRMNTEAFF.

The chain links TRBV7-2 to TRBJ2-6; D not resolved. Trimming shortened V by 2 bases and J by 1 base, and 15 bases separated the two germline ends. Germline CDR1 SGHTA, CDR2 FQGNSA. This CDR3 comprises 18 residues. The CDR3 DNA reads TGTGCCAGCAGCTTAATTCCCGGAAGGGTTTCTGGGGCCAACGTCCTGACTTTC. Protein sequence: CASSLIPGRVSGANVLTF. The full variable domain, completed using reference TRBV7-2 and TRBJ2-6, is GAGVSQSPSNKVTEKGKDVELRCDPISGHTALYWYRQSLGQGLEFLIYFQGNSAPDKSGLPSDRFSAERTGGSVSTLTIQRTQQEDSAVYLCASSLIPGRVSGANVLTFGAGSRLTVL.

Turning to this clone: At the DNA level, this CDR3 is encoded by other sequences in the same sample as well. This sequence joins TRBV5-1 and TRBJ1-1, with 8 bases lining up with TRBD1. The J segment lost 8 bases and the V segment lost 0 bases, leaving 0 bases of the junction unmatched. Germline CDR1 and CDR2: SGHRS and YFSETQ. The length of the CDR3 is 12 residues. The CDR3 bases are TGCGCCAGCAGCTTGGGGGACAGGGAAGCTTTCTTT. It specifies CASSLGDREAFF.

The CDR3 region is CASSQARGVLPSPLHF. CDR3 nucleotides: TGCGCCAGCAGCCAAGCGCGGGGAGTTCTCCCTTCACCCCTCCACTTT. This chain links TRBV4-1 with TRBJ1-6; D is unresolved. Trimming took 1 base from V and 9 from J, leaving 16 bases between them. Germline CDR1 and CDR2: MGHRA and YSYEKL. This CDR3 contains 16 residues.

The chain is built from TRBV19 and TRBJ2-2, with 8 bases lining up with TRBD1. Germline CDR1 reads LNHDA; CDR2 reads SQIVND (reference sequence). The CDR3 runs 18 residues. The V segment lost 5 bases and the J segment 4 bases; nucleotides outside the gene matches: 15. The CDR3 DNA follows: TGTGCCAGTAGTCCGGGACCAGGACAGGGATTGACCACCGGGGAGCTGTTTTTT. As protein: CASSPGPGQGLTTGELFF.

The chain uses TRBV5-1 and TRBJ2-5; no clear D gene. Germline V gives CDR1 SGHRS, CDR2 YFSETQ. This CDR3 has 15 residues. The ends were cut back, 4 bases at V and 3 bases at J, with 16 bases in the middle. CDR3 region: CASSGSFGVKETQYF. The DNA for the CDR3 is TGCGCCAGCAGCGGATCGTTTGGGGTCAAAGAGACCCAGTACTTC.

The chain joins TRBV5-4 to TRBJ1-3; D unresolved. The CDR3 has 17 residues. From germline, CDR1 is SGHNT and CDR2 YYREEE (reference sequence). Trimming left V 0 bases short and J 0 bases short, with 13 bases between. CDR3 sequence reads: CASSLAESAHSGNTIYF. The CDR3 nucleotides read TGTGCCAGCAGCTTGGCCGAGTCAGCACACTCTGGAAACACCATATATTTT.

J is TRBJ1-3 and V is TRBV6-6, with a weak D call TRBD1 (6 bases). The CDR3 has 14 residues. Germline-derived CDR1 and CDR2 are MNHNY and SVGAGI (reference sequence). The V and J ends lost 6 bases and 2 bases respectively, with 11 bases between them. The CDR3 DNA follows: TGTGCCAGCAGAGGCGGGGGCGCTGGAAACACCATATATTTT. It yields the protein CASRGGGAGNTIYF.

The CDR3 DNA is TGCGCCAGCAGTGCGGGAAATTCAGGAAATGAGCAGTTCTTC. Amino acid sequence: CASSAGNSGNEQFF. The chain recombines TRBV10-1 with TRBJ2-1; the D gene is possibly TRBD2 (5 bases). CDR1 is WNHNN, CDR2 SYGVQD, per germline (reference sequence). The CDR3 extends over 14 amino acids. Trimming took off 4 bases at V and 7 bases at J, with 14 bases between the two ends.